These 2 T cell receptor beta chains share one sample of origin, sequenced in a study of cytomegalovirus exposure and HLA in healthy donors. Data came from immunoSEQ multiplex PCR; TCRdb stores just in-frame clones and leaves some out. Here the sample spans around 220,000 clones, over 80% being singletons. The sequenced sample consisted of PBMCs. Receptors were obtained from a young woman in good health and CMV-seropositive.

CDR3 coding DNA: TGTGCCTGGAGTGTATTTAGCCACCCCTCTGGAAACACCATATATTTT. Residues: CAWSVFSHPSGNTIYF. The chain carries TRBV30 and TRBJ1-3; no definite D call. This CDR3 is 16 amino acids long. Trimming removed 0 bases from V and 0 bases from J, with 12 bases in between. Germline V gene data show CDR1 as GTSNPN and CDR2 as SVGIG (reference sequence).

The rearrangement uses TRBV25-1 and TRBJ1-1; TRBD1 matches 7 bases. This CDR3 region has 15 residues. Trimming at V came to 5 bases and at J to 2 bases, leaving 8 bases not matched to a gene. Germline V gene data show CDR1 as MGHDK and CDR2 as SYGVNS. The CDR3 sequence: CASSRRGTPNTEAFF. The CDR3 nucleotides are TGTGCCAGCAGTCGCAGGGGGACTCCTAACACTGAAGCTTTCTTT.